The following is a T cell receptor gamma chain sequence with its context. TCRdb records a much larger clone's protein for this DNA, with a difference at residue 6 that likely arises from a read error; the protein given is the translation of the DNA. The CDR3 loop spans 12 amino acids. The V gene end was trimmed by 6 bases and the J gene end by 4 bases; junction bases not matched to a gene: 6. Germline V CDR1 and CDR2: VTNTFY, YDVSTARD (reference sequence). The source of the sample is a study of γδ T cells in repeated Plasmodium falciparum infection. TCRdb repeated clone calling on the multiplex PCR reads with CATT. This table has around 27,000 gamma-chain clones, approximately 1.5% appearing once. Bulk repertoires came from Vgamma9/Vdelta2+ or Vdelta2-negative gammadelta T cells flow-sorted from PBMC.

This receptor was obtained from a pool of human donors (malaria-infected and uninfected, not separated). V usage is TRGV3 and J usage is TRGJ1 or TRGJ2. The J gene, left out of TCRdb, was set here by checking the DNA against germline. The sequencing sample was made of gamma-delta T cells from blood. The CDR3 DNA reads TGTGCCACCTGGAGGAGATATTATAAGAAACTCTTT. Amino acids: CATWRRYYKKLF.